This T cell receptor (beta chain) was identified during a study of early T cells in non-severe SARS-CoV-2 infection. Study details: Sequencing was performed on bulk RNA from unsorted whole blood, leaving chains unpaired.

The TCR library protocol attached unique molecular identifiers to the individual cDNA molecules. One entry per CDR3 protein, called by TCRdb with MiXCR from the 5' RACE reads. The sample yields 25,000 to 35,000 distinct CDR3 sequences, roughly 4.4% seen once. The CDR3 sequence is 15 residues long. Per the germline V gene, CDR1 is SGHTA and CDR2 is FQGNSA. V gave up 5 bases and J gave up 6 bases, with 17 bases separating them. In its sample, this clonotype was seen many times. Its antigen remains unknown. Findings of the study overall: Matching against VDJdb likely underestimated virus-specific expansions, favoring anti-spike CD8.

The chain couples TRBV7-2 to TRBJ1-5, with D possibly TRBD1 on 5 matching bases. This receptor was taken from an adult who was a healthcare worker with PCR-confirmed SARS-CoV-2 infection or an uninfected control (not recorded which). Sequenced: whole blood. The CDR3 DNA reads TGTGCCAGCAGCCTCAACCGGGACTCGAGTCAGCCCCAGCATTTT. Translated: CASSLNRDSSQPQHF.